Listed below are T cell receptor beta chains from one sample, sequenced in a study of T cell responses to AZD1222 COVID-19 vaccine. Using immunoSEQ multiplex PCR, the repertoire was profiled, and TCRdb retains in-frame clones only, with some absent. The sample has some 120,000 clones; about 79% are singletons. The sequencing here drew on peripheral blood, taken 28 days after the second AZD1222 dose. These receptors were obtained from an adult who received the AZD1222 COVID-19 vaccine. Each CDR3 is given with its conserved first and last residue. The D gene is left open where the match is weak. Rows may omit the clone size; those that give it use once, few, many or a size class.

v_call	j_call	clone_size	d_call	cdr3_aa	cdr3_nt
TRBV10-3	TRBJ2-7	NA	TRBD2	CAISDTETSVFSEQYF	TGTGCCATCAGTGACACAGAGACTAGCGTGTTTTCCGAGCAGTACTTC
TRBV14	TRBJ2-2	NA	TRBD1	CASSQDIDRVTGELFF	TGTGCCAGCAGCCAAGATATCGACAGGGTTACCGGGGAGCTGTTTTTT
TRBV11-3	TRBJ2-1	NA	NA	CASSVPGTLNEQFF	TGTGCCAGCAGCGTACCCGGGACTCTCAATGAGCAGTTCTTC
TRBV5-1	TRBJ1-4	NA	TRBD1	CASSKTGSLEKLFF	TGCGCCAGCAGCAAGACAGGGAGCCTTGAAAAACTGTTTTTT
TRBV2	TRBJ1-1	NA	NA	CASTGEHTEAFF	TGTGCCAGCACAGGGGAACACACTGAAGCTTTCTTT
TRBV18	TRBJ2-1	few	NA	CASSPIPIRETYNEQFF	TGTGCCAGCTCACCGATCCCTATCAGGGAAACCTACAATGAGCAGTTCTTC
TRBV10-3	TRBJ2-1	NA	NA	CAISGTDYNEQFF	TGTGCCATCAGTGGGACAGACTACAATGAGCAGTTCTTC
TRBV12-3/TRBV12-4	TRBJ2-7	NA	TRBD1	CASTGDRSYEQYF	TGTGCCAGCACAGGGGACAGGTCCTACGAGCAGTACTTC
TRBV4-1	TRBJ1-2	NA	TRBD1	CASSQESPGQTYGYTF	TGCGCCAGCAGCCAAGAGTCCCCGGGACAGACCTATGGCTACACCTTC
TRBV2	TRBJ2-3	NA	NA	CASSEVGVGTQYF	TGTGCCAGCAGTGAAGTAGGAGTGGGTACGCAGTATTTT
TRBV9	TRBJ2-7	NA	TRBD1	CASSTSGQGTEQYF	TGTGCCAGCAGCACTTCGGGACAGGGCACTGAGCAGTACTTC
TRBV29-1	TRBJ1-1	few	NA	CSVGVAGVGTEAFF	TGCAGCGTTGGGGTGGCCGGGGTGGGCACTGAAGCTTTCTTT
TRBV2	TRBJ2-7	once	NA	CASSEGLSYEQYF	TGTGCCAGCAGTGAAGGTCTCTCCTACGAGCAGTACTTC
TRBV28	TRBJ1-2	NA	NA	CASTPRGSGGYTF	TGTGCCAGCACCCCCCGGGGTTCCGGTGGCTACACCTTC
TRBV18	TRBJ2-7	NA	TRBD1	CASSPRDRSTPYEQYF	TGTGCCAGCTCACCTCGGGACAGGAGTACCCCCTACGAGCAGTACTTC
TRBV19	TRBJ1-5	NA	NA	CASVEGRDQPQHF	TGTGCCAGCGTTGAGGGCCGGGATCAGCCCCAGCATTTT
TRBV5-1	TRBJ1-4	NA	TRBD1	CASSTGQGLNEKLFF	TGCGCCAGCAGCACCGGACAGGGCCTTAATGAAAAACTGTTTTTT
TRBV4-3	TRBJ2-1	NA	TRBD1	CASSPPPAGQGHNEQFF	TGCGCCAGCAGCCCACCACCAGCGGGACAGGGTCACAATGAGCAGTTCTTC
TRBV6-5	TRBJ1-4	NA	NA	CASSLNGGLTEKLFF	TGTGCCAGCAGTCTAAACGGGGGATTGACGGAAAAACTGTTTTTT
TRBV30	TRBJ1-4	once	NA	CAWSMYRNEKLFF	TGTGCCTGGAGTATGTACAGAAATGAAAAACTGTTTTTT
TRBV5-6	TRBJ1-2	NA	NA	CASSLLKPYGYTF	TGTGCCAGCAGCTTGTTAAAGCCGTATGGCTACACCTTC
TRBV6-5	TRBJ1-6	NA	NA	CASRGDSNSPLHF	TGTGCCAGCAGAGGGGACTCCAATTCACCCCTCCACTTT
TRBV27	TRBJ1-1	NA	TRBD1	CASIKDRGRGLNTEAFF	TGTGCCAGCATTAAGGACAGGGGGCGCGGTCTGAACACTGAAGCTTTCTTT
TRBV14	TRBJ1-6	NA	TRBD1	CASSKGQGAGSPLHF	TGTGCCAGCAGTAAGGGACAGGGGGCAGGTTCACCCCTCCACTTT
TRBV28	TRBJ2-3	NA	NA	CASAGGFGIDTQYF	TGTGCCAGCGCCGGGGGCTTTGGAATAGATACGCAGTATTTT
TRBV30	TRBJ1-1	NA	TRBD1	CACQDRANTEAFF	TGTGCCTGTCAAGACAGGGCCAACACTGAAGCTTTCTTT
TRBV20-1	TRBJ1-1	NA	NA	CSASDRVGGTEAFF	TGCAGTGCTAGTGATAGGGTCGGGGGCACTGAAGCTTTCTTT
TRBV18	TRBJ2-4	NA	NA	CASSPTGNDIQYF	TGTGCCAGCTCACCGACAGGTAACGACATTCAGTACTTC
TRBV1	TRBJ2-5	NA	NA	CTSSQGGGVQETQYF	TGCACCAGCAGCCAGGGAGGAGGGGTACAAGAGACCCAGTACTTC
TRBV5-8	TRBJ1-5	NA	NA	CASSFRGLRHQPQHF	TGTGCCAGCAGCTTTAGGGGCCTCCGACACCAGCCCCAGCATTTT
TRBV6-2/TRBV6-3	TRBJ2-2	NA	NA	CASSYLNTGELFF	TGTGCCAGCAGTTACCTGAACACCGGGGAGCTGTTTTTT
TRBV5-1	TRBJ1-4	NA	NA	CASSLQGLHEKLFF	TGCGCCAGCAGCTTACAGGGCCTCCATGAAAAACTGTTTTTT
TRBV6-5	TRBJ2-1	NA	TRBD2	CASSYSSSGGTSQFF	TGTGCCAGCAGTTACTCGTCTAGCGGGGGGACGTCGCAGTTCTTC
TRBV5-5	TRBJ1-5	NA	NA	CASSVIQGSVQPQHF	TGTGCCAGCAGCGTTATACAGGGAAGTGTCCAGCCCCAGCATTTT
TRBV5-4	TRBJ2-6	NA	NA	CASSLGSRVGANVLTF	TGTGCCAGCAGCTTGGGAAGCAGGGTCGGGGCCAACGTCCTGACTTTC
TRBV6-5	TRBJ1-1	few	NA	CAVWDGPADTEAFF	TGTGCCGTATGGGACGGACCCGCGGACACTGAAGCTTTCTTT
TRBV7-9	TRBJ1-2	NA	TRBD1	CASSLDGTGVRGYTF	TGTGCCAGCAGCTTAGACGGGACAGGGGTTCGGGGCTACACCTTC
TRBV6-6	TRBJ2-7	NA	NA	CASSVGMISYEQYF	TGTGCCAGCAGTGTAGGGATGATTAGCTACGAGCAGTACTTC
TRBV6-1	TRBJ2-5	NA	TRBD2	CASSGGVVGLAGQETQYF	TGTGCCAGCAGTGGAGGGGTGGTCGGCCTAGCGGGCCAAGAGACCCAGTACTTC
TRBV4-3	TRBJ1-6	NA	NA	CASSQALVGGSYNSPLHF	TGCGCCAGCAGCCAAGCTCTCGTGGGTGGCTCCTATAATTCACCCCTCCACTTT
TRBV3-1/TRBV3-2	TRBJ2-4	few	NA	CASSPNPGTANLNIQYF	TGTGCCAGCAGCCCGAATCCGGGGACCGCCAACTTAAACATTCAGTACTTC
TRBV30	TRBJ1-1	few	NA	CAWSSGTEAFF	TGTGCCTGGAGTTCAGGGACTGAAGCTTTCTTT
TRBV4-2	TRBJ1-4	NA	NA	CASSQDSGGPLEKLFF	TGTGCCAGCAGCCAAGATTCCGGGGGGCCCCTTGAAAAACTGTTTTTT
TRBV28	TRBJ1-5	NA	NA	CASSFFRQPQHF	TGTGCCAGCAGTTTTTTCCGGCAGCCCCAGCATTTT
TRBV5-1	TRBJ2-7	few	NA	CASSLVGGTYEQYF	TGCGCCAGCAGCTTGGTTGGGGGAACCTACGAGCAGTACTTC
TRBV7-9	TRBJ2-7	NA	TRBD1	CASSSTGSTYEQYF	TGTGCCAGCAGCTCGACAGGGTCAACCTACGAGCAGTACTTC
TRBV5-1	TRBJ1-4	once	TRBD1	CASSYGQGWVEKLFF	TGCGCCAGCAGCTATGGACAGGGATGGGTCGAAAAACTGTTTTTT
TRBV28	TRBJ2-7	NA	NA	CASCERLSSYEQYF	TGTGCCAGCTGCGAGCGTTTAAGCTCCTACGAGCAGTACTTC
TRBV10-3	TRBJ1-2	NA	NA	CAISDYAQGPNYGYTF	TGTGCCATCAGTGATTATGCCCAGGGCCCTAACTATGGCTACACCTTC
TRBV14	TRBJ1-2	few	TRBD1	CASSQILQGFNTF	TGTGCCAGCAGCCAGATCCTACAGGGGTTCAACACCTTC
TRBV11-2	TRBJ2-1	NA	NA	CASSLWGAGNEQFF	TGTGCCAGCAGCTTATGGGGGGCGGGAAATGAGCAGTTCTTC
TRBV19	TRBJ2-1	NA	NA	CASSIPGGLGRPPQIQFF	TGTGCCAGTAGTATCCCGGGTGGTTTGGGAAGGCCGCCTCAGATTCAGTTCTTC
TRBV28	TRBJ1-5	NA	NA	CASSSGRYFGQGSNQPQHF	TGTGCCAGCAGTTCCGGGCGGTACTTCGGGCAGGGGAGCAATCAGCCCCAGCATTTT
TRBV30	TRBJ1-5	NA	TRBD1	CAYGQGGDNQPQHF	TGTGCCTATGGACAGGGAGGGGACAATCAGCCCCAGCATTTT
TRBV6-5	TRBJ1-6	NA	TRBD1	CASSYSDRLNSPLHF	TGTGCCAGCAGTTACTCGGACAGGTTAAATTCACCCCTCCACTTT